The 30 T cell receptor beta chains below come from one sample, sequenced in a study of blood T cell repertoires in COVID-19. Sequenced by immunoSEQ multiplex PCR; TCRdb stores in-frame clones only, minus some. The sample lists tens of thousands of clones; around 83% were seen once. The specimen was peripheral blood. These receptors all come from a man older than 75 with acute or convalescent COVID-19.

This clone was seen a single time. The chain has TRBV3-1 (or the pseudogene TRBV3-2) and TRBJ2-1, with TRBD2 matching 12 bases. This CDR3 comprises 14 residues. The J segment lost 7 bases and the V segment lost 4 bases, leaving 2 bases of the junction unmatched. CDR1 and CDR2 from the germline V gene are LGHDT and YNNKEL (reference sequence). The CDR3 reads CASSRTSGTNEQFF. For the CDR3, the DNA is TGTGCCAGCAGCCGGACTAGCGGGACAAATGAGCAGTTCTTC.

The table lists this clone with a few counts. V gene TRBV28 combines with J gene TRBJ1-3; maybe TRBD1 (6 bases). CDR1 MDHEN and CDR2 SYDVKM come from the germline V gene. Trimming stripped 6 bases from V and 0 bases from J, with 18 bases between. This CDR3 has 17 amino acids. CDR3 DNA sequence: TGTGCCAGCAGGGGAGCAGGGGCGCAACCCTCTGGAAACACCATATATTTT. Translation gives CASRGAGAQPSGNTIYF.

Only one count was recorded for this clone. The chain links TRBV7-9 to TRBJ2-1; TRBD1 matches at 8 bases. J was trimmed by 4 bases and V by 5 bases; bases with no gene match: 7. This CDR3 spans 15 amino acids. Germline values: CDR1 SEHNR, CDR2 FQNEAQ (reference sequence). As DNA, the CDR3 is TGTGCCAGCAGCCTTGGCGGACAGGGATACAATGAGCAGTTCTTC. This sequence encodes CASSLGGQGYNEQFF.

This clone appeared a few times. The rearrangement links TRBV28 to TRBJ2-5; 15 bases fit TRBD2. CDR3 size: 17 residues. V trimming: 5 bases; J trimming: 0 bases; junction bases outside the gene matches: 4. From germline, CDR1 is MDHEN and CDR2 SYDVKM. Here the CDR3 reads CASSLGTSGGYQETQYF. The CDR3 DNA follows: TGTGCCAGCAGTCTCGGGACTAGCGGGGGGTACCAAGAGACCCAGTACTTC.

V and J are TRBV18 and TRBJ1-2, with TRBD1 as a possible D gene (6 bases). Germline assignment: CDR1 KGHSH and CDR2 LQKENI. The CDR3 is made up of 16 amino acids. V was pared by 3 bases and J by 0 bases, with 14 bases between. The CDR3: CASSPLDSTSNYGYTF. CDR3 bases: TGTGCCAGCTCACCTCTGGACAGTACTTCTAACTATGGCTACACCTTC.

The chain recombines TRBV12-3 or TRBV12-4 with TRBJ2-3; 9 bases line up with TRBD1. V trimming: 8 bases; J trimming: 3 bases; junction bases outside the gene matches: 3. This CDR3 contains 13 residues. CDR3: CASWGQGTDTQYF. CDR3 bases: TGTGCCAGCTGGGGACAGGGAACAGATACGCAGTATTTT.

The rearrangement uses TRBV4-3 and TRBJ1-2; tentatively, D is TRBD1 (5 bases). This CDR3 is built from 15 residues. Germline CDR1 LGHNA, CDR2 YSLEER. Trimming left V 1 base short and J 4 bases short, with 13 bases between. CDR3 sequence: CASSQGPGEIYGYTF. The CDR3 nucleotides are TGCGCCAGCAGCCAAGGGCCGGGGGAAATCTATGGCTACACCTTC.

V is TRBV6-5 and J is TRBJ1-5; perhaps TRBD1 as D (5 bases). Germline V CDR1 and CDR2: MNHEY, SVGAGI. The CDR3 sequence is 13 residues long. Trimming pared 7 bases from V and 4 bases from J, leaving 11 bases between. CDR3 protein: CASTTGFNQPQHF. The CDR3 DNA follows: TGTGCCAGCACCACAGGATTTAATCAGCCCCAGCATTTT.

This chain uses TRBV18 with TRBJ2-5; 10 positions match TRBD2. Trimming cost V 0 bases and J 3 bases; bases outside gene matches: 4. Looked up from germline, CDR1 is KGHSH and CDR2 is LQKENI. This CDR3 comprises 16 residues. Here the CDR3 DNA reads TGTGCCAGCTCACCACCTTGGACTAGCGGAAAAGAGACCCAGTACTTC. It is translated as CASSPPWTSGKETQYF.

The V call is TRBV11-2, the J call TRBJ2-1, with D maybe TRBD2 (5 bases). CDR1 and CDR2 (germline): SGHAT, FQNNGV. The CDR3 length is 15 residues. Trimming pared 3 bases from V and 3 bases from J, leaving 12 bases between. Here the CDR3 reads CASSLGRSDYNEQFF. CDR3 bases: TGTGCCAGCAGCTTGGGGAGATCGGACTACAATGAGCAGTTCTTC.

Note on this clone: A junction end diverges from the germline sequence, so it may reflect a read error. The V call is TRBV5-5, the J call TRBJ2-5, with TRBD2 matching 9 bases. The CDR3 covers 15 residues. The germline CDR1 and CDR2 sequences are SGHKS and YYEKEE (reference sequence). CDR3 amino acids: CASSLAGGAQETQYF. The CDR3 nucleotides read TGTGCCAGCAGTTTGGCGGGGGGGGCCCAAGAGACCCAGTACTTC.

The gene calls are TRBV5-4 and TRBJ2-1; 7 bases fit TRBD1. This CDR3 region has 15 residues. Per the germline V gene, CDR1 is SGHNT and CDR2 is YYREEE (reference sequence). Trimming cost V 6 bases and J 4 bases; bases outside gene matches: 10. The CDR3 loop reads CASNQRQGEYNEQFF. DNA for the CDR3: TGTGCCAGCAACCAAAGACAGGGAGAGTACAATGAGCAGTTCTTC.

J is TRBJ1-2 and V is TRBV27, with D perhaps matching TRBD1 (5 bases). V lost 2 bases to trimming and J lost 2 bases, with 12 bases between them. Germline CDR1 reads MNHEY; CDR2 reads SMNVEV (reference sequence). This CDR3 has 15 amino acids. The CDR3 sequence is CASSLKGGANYGYTF. The DNA of the CDR3 is TGTGCCAGCAGTTTAAAAGGAGGGGCCAACTATGGCTACACCTTC.

V gene TRBV5-1 combines with J gene TRBJ2-7; 11 positions agree with TRBD2. The CDR3 sequence is 15 residues long. The V and J ends lost 3 bases and 2 bases, in that order; junction bases with no gene match: 4. CDR1 and CDR2 (germline): SGHRS, YFSETQ. The CDR3 DNA reads TGCGCCAGCAGCTCTAGCGGGGGGCAAACCTACGAGCAGTACTTC. Its protein product is CASSSSGGQTYEQYF.

CDR3 in DNA: TGTGCCAGTACTCCCGGAGGGACCGCCAGCAATCAGCCCCAGCATTTT. Translation gives CASTPGGTASNQPQHF. V and J are TRBV19 and TRBJ1-5; TRBD1 might be the D (5 bases). This CDR3 spans 16 amino acids. Per germline, CDR1 LNHDA and CDR2 SQIVND (reference sequence). V dropped 7 bases and J dropped 1 base, with 17 bases sitting between them.

V is TRBV9 and J is TRBJ2-5; 8 nucleotides align to TRBD2. V was pared by 4 bases and J by 5 bases, with 13 bases of the junction left unmatched. The germline V gene encodes CDR1 SGDLS and CDR2 YYNGEE. The CDR3 runs to 16 residues. CDR3 in amino acids: CASSPGGARVDETQYF. The DNA for the CDR3 is TGTGCCAGCAGCCCGGGGGGGGCACGAGTGGATGAGACCCAGTACTTC.

V and J are TRBV5-5 and TRBJ2-2, with TRBD1 as a possible D gene (5 bases). The CDR3 has 15 residues. V lost 3 bases to trimming and J lost 0 bases, with 9 bases between them. Germline V gene lookup returns CDR1 SGHKS and CDR2 YYEKEE (reference sequence). The CDR3 bases are TGTGCCAGCAGCTCCAGGGCCTCGAACACCGGGGAGCTGTTTTTT. Residues: CASSSRASNTGELFF.

The gene calls are TRBV6-5 and TRBJ2-7; 8 positions agree with TRBD1. The V gene end was trimmed by 0 bases and the J gene end by 3 bases; junction bases not matched to a gene: 4. The CDR3 sequence is 15 residues long. CDR1 MNHEY and CDR2 SVGAGI come from the germline V gene. The CDR3 DNA reads as TGTGCCAGCAGTTACTCCTCCGGGACAGGCTACGAGCAGTACTTC. Translated: CASSYSSGTGYEQYF.

DNA of the CDR3: TGTGCCAGCAGGGAAAGGGGCGCAAAAAATTCACCCCTCCACTTT. Protein: CASRERGAKNSPLHF. The chain links TRBV2 to TRBJ1-6; D possibly corresponds to TRBD1 (5 bases). Germline lookup yields CDR1 SNHLY and CDR2 FYNNEI. This CDR3 has 15 amino acids. Trimming took off 6 bases at V and 7 bases at J, with 16 bases between the two ends.

The genes are TRBV29-1 and TRBJ1-1; tentatively, D is TRBD1 (5 bases). The length of the CDR3 is 15 residues. Germline V gene sequence: CDR1 SQVTM, CDR2 ANQGSEA. V was shortened by 6 bases and J by 1 base, with 18 bases between the two germline ends. CDR3 protein: CSVGRMWGPNTEAFF. Here the CDR3 DNA reads TGCAGCGTGGGGAGGATGTGGGGCCCGAACACTGAAGCTTTCTTT.

The gene calls are TRBV6-6 and TRBJ2-3; 10 bases are shared with TRBD1. This CDR3 is 15 amino acids long. In germline, CDR1 is MNHNY, CDR2 SVGAGI (reference sequence). V trimming: 10 bases; J trimming: 0 bases; junction bases outside the gene matches: 7. The CDR3 here is CATGGQGFSTDTQYF. CDR3 nucleotides: TGTGCCACCGGGGGACAGGGGTTTAGCACAGATACGCAGTATTTT.

The chain links TRBV18 to TRBJ1-1; D gene unclear. Between the trimmed V and J ends, which lost 5 bases and 1 base, there was a span of 17 bases. CDR3 length: 16 amino acids. Germline V gene data show CDR1 as KGHSH and CDR2 as LQKENI. Written as DNA, the CDR3 is TGTGCCAGCTCAACGGGATTCGGACTGACGAACACTGAAGCTTTCTTT. This codes for CASSTGFGLTNTEAFF.

The J gene is TRBJ1-2, the V gene TRBV19; maybe TRBD1 (6 bases). The V and J ends lost 7 bases and 4 bases respectively, with 19 bases between them. The CDR3 has 15 residues. The V gene's germline CDR1 is LNHDA and CDR2 SQIVND (reference sequence). CDR3: CASKKGPGAIYGYTF. For the CDR3, the DNA is TGTGCCAGTAAAAAAGGGCCAGGGGCCATCTATGGCTACACCTTC.

The J gene is TRBJ2-3, the V gene TRBV14, with a tentative D call TRBD1 (5 bases). The germline CDR1 and CDR2 sequences are SGHDN and FVKESK. V lost 0 bases to trimming and J lost 2 bases, with 9 bases between them. The CDR3 totals 15 residues. The DNA of the CDR3 is TGTGCCAGCAGCCAAGATAAGGGGCCCACAGATACGCAGTATTTT. Protein sequence: CASSQDKGPTDTQYF. The full variable domain, completed using reference TRBV14 and TRBJ2-3, is EAGVTQFPSHSVIEKGQTVTLRCDPISGHDNLYWYRRVMGKEIKFLLHFVKESKQDESGMPNNRFLAERTGGTYSTLKVQPAELEDSGVYFCASSQDKGPTDTQYFGPGTRLTVL.

The rearrangement joins TRBV11-2 to TRBJ1-3; 7 bases are a match to TRBD1. J gave up 1 base and V 1 base, and 7 bases lay outside the gene matches. Per the germline V gene, CDR1 is SGHAT and CDR2 is FQNNGV. The CDR3 length is 17 residues. CDR3 bases: TGTGCCAGCAGCTTAGTACAGGGGCCGGTTTCTGGAAACACCATATATTTT. Translating gives CASSLVQGPVSGNTIYF.

The V call is TRBV18, the J call TRBJ1-5, with 9 bases fitting TRBD1. The germline V gene encodes CDR1 KGHSH and CDR2 LQKENI. J was trimmed by 1 base and V by 6 bases; bases with no gene match: 4. The CDR3 spans 15 residues. The CDR3 DNA sequence: TGTGCCAGCTCTGTCGGACAGGGGAGCAATCAGCCCCAGCATTTT. Protein sequence: CASSVGQGSNQPQHF.

V and J are TRBV2 and TRBJ1-5; D remains unclear. Trimming stripped 5 bases from V and 2 bases from J, with 10 bases between. CDR1 SNHLY and CDR2 FYNNEI come from the germline V gene. This CDR3 is built from 14 residues. Written as DNA, the CDR3 is TGTGCCAGCAGTCAGGAGAGGGGCAATCAGCCCCAGCATTTT. Its translation is CASSQERGNQPQHF.

This clone was seen once. The chain carries TRBV21-1 and TRBJ2-7; the DNA was not used to check the table's D call, TRBD1. TRBV21-1 is deemed a pseudogene. CDR3 length: 15 residues. This CDR3 is CASSRRPGQIYEQYF. The DNA for the CDR3 is TGTGCCAGCAGCCGTCGACCGGGACAGATATACGAGCAGTACTTC.

Only a few counts were recorded for this clone. J is TRBJ1-5 and V is TRBV19; D may be TRBD1 (6 bases). V was clipped by 5 bases and J by 0 bases, with 11 bases between them. The CDR3 loop spans 15 amino acids. Germline CDR1 and CDR2: LNHDA and SQIVND (reference sequence). CDR3 nucleotides: TGTGCCAGTAGTCAGGGGTTTTATAGCAATCAGCCCCAGCATTTT. Translated, it gives CASSQGFYSNQPQHF.

This chain links TRBV4-2 with TRBJ1-6, with TRBD1 identical over 8 bases. V trimming: 5 bases; J trimming: 7 bases; junction bases outside the gene matches: 10. The germline V gene encodes CDR1 LGHNA and CDR2 YNFKEQ. This CDR3 region has 16 residues. CDR3 DNA: TGTGCCAGCAGCGGCGGGTCGGGACAGGTGAATTCACCCCTCCACTTT. It is translated as CASSGGSGQVNSPLHF.